This T cell receptor (beta chain) was profiled in a study of T cells in Graves' hyperthyroidism and ophthalmopathy. This clonotype has more than one count but fewer than ten. The antigen is undetermined. Trimming left V 1 base short and J 5 bases short, with 7 bases between. Germline CDR1 reads LGHNA; CDR2 reads YNFKEQ. This CDR3 contains 13 residues. Findings and caveats of the study: Appearing also in blood were most of the thyroid clonotypes expanded above 0.001. Ophthalmopathy could be told apart from stable hyperthyroidism with a 13 V-J model.

RNA transcripts gave rise to amplified TCR beta CDR3 regions. Primed by the HTBI set, a first-round RT-PCR was run on the TCR CDR3. Via MiXCR, TCRdb re-called the multiplex PCR reads, giving one row per CDR3 protein. This table holds roughly 200,000 distinct CDR3 sequences, roughly 18% found once. Graves' hyperthyroidism without ophthalmopathy progression within 18 months was termed stable. From under 12 ml of fresh peripheral blood, PBMCs were isolated. The source is a man between 40 and 49 years old with Graves' hyperthyroidism. The chain links TRBV4-2 to TRBJ2-3; tentative D call: TRBD2 (6 bases). Sequencing was performed on blood. CDR3 sequence (DNA): TGTGCCAGCAGCCAAGGACTAGAAGATACGCAGTATTTT. Its protein is CASSQGLEDTQYF.